The 30 T cell receptor beta chains below all came from one sample that was sequenced in a study of blood T cell repertoires in COVID-19. Clones were sequenced by immunoSEQ multiplex PCR, and TCRdb holds only the in-frame ones, with some missing. The data show hundreds of thousands of clones, with 90% to 95% seen just once and more than 0.7% held by the top ten. The sample consisted of peripheral blood. The origin of the receptors is a man aged 55-75 years with COVID-19, enrolled during active disease.

The CDR3 coding sequence is TGTGCCAGCACCCAAGGTGAGGGGGTTTATTCACCCCTCCACTTT. Protein sequence: CASTQGEGVYSPLHF. This chain uses TRBV13 with TRBJ1-6, with TRBD1 as a possible D gene (6 bases). The V end was cut by 7 bases, the J end by 8 bases, with 18 bases between. CDR3 length: 15 residues. Germline lookup yields CDR1 PRHDT and CDR2 FYEKMQ (reference sequence).

The rearrangement uses TRBV7-2 and TRBJ1-5, with D perhaps matching TRBD1 (6 bases). The CDR3 covers 14 residues. With 1 base removed from V and 7 bases from J, the gap between germline ends came to 11 bases. The germline CDR1 and CDR2 sequences are SGHTA and FQGNSA. Written as DNA, the CDR3 is TGTGCCAGCAGCTTAGTATACCAGGGGCAGCCCCAGCATTTT. Encoded protein: CASSLVYQGQPQHF.

The rearrangement joins TRBV24-1 to TRBJ2-3; D gene ambiguous. This CDR3 region has 16 residues. Deletions cut 4 bases from V and 2 bases from J, with 15 bases between. From germline, CDR1 is KGHDR and CDR2 SFDVKD. The CDR3, as DNA: TGTGCCACCAGTGACCGAAAGAGTCTTACCACAGATACGCAGTATTTT. Protein sequence: CATSDRKSLTTDTQYF.

The chain recombines TRBV12-3 or TRBV12-4 with TRBJ2-7; D gene uncertain. CDR3 length: 12 residues. V was clipped by 5 bases and J by 3 bases, with 8 bases between them. The CDR3 region is CASSQEFYEQYF. The CDR3 DNA is TGTGCCAGCAGTCAAGAGTTCTACGAGCAGTACTTC.

Comments on this clone: Within the sample, other DNA sequences also encode this same CDR3. The rearrangement joins TRBV15 to TRBJ2-5; the D is unclear. The V gene lost 0 bases and the J gene lost 5 bases, with 4 bases spanning the gap. The CDR3 is 12 residues long. Germline V gene data show CDR1 as LNHNV and CDR2 as YYDKDF (reference sequence). CDR3 residues: CATSRDRETQYF. CDR3 nucleotides: TGTGCCACCAGCAGAGATCGGGAGACCCAGTACTTC.

This clone was recorded once. The chain joins TRBV5-5 to TRBJ2-1; 9 bases map to TRBD2. The CDR3 is 15 amino acids. The V gene's germline CDR1 is SGHKS and CDR2 YYEKEE (reference sequence). V lost 4 bases, J lost 4 bases, and 6 bases stayed unmatched. Here the CDR3 DNA reads TGTGCCAGCAGCGCAGTAGCGGGGGTTTACAATGAGCAGTTCTTC. Amino acid sequence: CASSAVAGVYNEQFF.

The chain couples TRBV4-2 to TRBJ2-1; D is perhaps TRBD1 (6 bases). This CDR3 has 14 amino acids. Germline CDR1 and CDR2: LGHNA and YNFKEQ. The germline V and J ends were trimmed by 0 bases and 6 bases, with 9 bases remaining between them. Written as DNA, the CDR3 is TGTGCCAGCAGCCAAGACAGGGGTCGCAATGAGCAGTTCTTC. Its translation: CASSQDRGRNEQFF.

This chain uses TRBV6-2 or TRBV6-3 with TRBJ2-2; 8 bases line up with TRBD2. CDR3 length equals 15 residues. The V gene end was trimmed by 6 bases and the J gene end by 4 bases; junction bases not matched to a gene: 7. Germline CDR1 is MNHEY and CDR2 is SVGEGT. CDR3 sequence: CASSPIAGTTGELFF. In DNA form, the CDR3 reads TGTGCCAGCAGCCCCATAGCGGGAACCACCGGGGAGCTGTTTTTT.

This sequence joins TRBV19 and TRBJ1-5; D may be TRBD1 (5 bases). The CDR3 is 13 residues long. Germline V gives CDR1 LNHDA, CDR2 SQIVND (reference sequence). V dropped 2 bases and J dropped 7 bases, with 9 bases sitting between them. The CDR3 sequence is CASSIKGPQPQHF. As DNA, the CDR3 is TGTGCCAGTAGTATAAAGGGGCCACAGCCCCAGCATTTT.

CDR3 DNA: TGTGCCAGTAGTATATCCCAGGAGAACACTGAAGCTTTCTTT. It translates to CASSISQENTEAFF. The chain recombines TRBV19 with TRBJ1-1; D not resolved. The germline V and J ends were trimmed by 2 bases and 1 base, with 8 bases remaining between them. Germline CDR1 and CDR2: LNHDA and SQIVND (reference sequence). This CDR3 region has 14 residues.

The J gene is TRBJ1-5, the V gene TRBV6-5, with 8 bases that match TRBD1. Germline V gene data show CDR1 as MNHEY and CDR2 as SVGAGI. This CDR3 has 15 amino acids. V lost 4 bases, J lost 2 bases, and 4 bases stayed unmatched. The CDR3 reads CASSSDRAGNQPQHF. CDR3 nucleotide sequence: TGTGCCAGCAGTTCGGACAGGGCGGGCAATCAGCCCCAGCATTTT.

This rearrangement joins TRBV5-1 to TRBJ1-4; D uncertain. V lost 0 bases and J 5 bases, leaving 11 bases between the germline ends. CDR3 size: 15 residues. Germline V gene sequence: CDR1 SGHRS, CDR2 YFSETQ. CDR3 residues: CASSLAAGINEKLFF. The DNA for the CDR3 is TGCGCCAGCAGCTTGGCCGCGGGAATCAATGAAAAACTGTTTTTT.

This clone was seen a handful of times. The V gene is TRBV3-1 (or the pseudogene TRBV3-2), the J gene TRBJ1-2; D is unresolved. V gave up 3 bases and J gave up 4 bases, with 21 bases separating them. Germline CDR1 LGHDT, CDR2 YNNKEL (reference sequence). The CDR3 is made up of 17 amino acids. The CDR3, as DNA: TGTGCCAGCAGCCAGTTTCCTGCGATCGGAGAGGGCTATGGCTACACCTTC. Translation gives CASSQFPAIGEGYGYTF.

V is TRBV19 and J is TRBJ1-2; D gene unclear. Per germline, CDR1 LNHDA and CDR2 SQIVND (reference sequence). The CDR3 has 12 amino acids. V lost 3 bases to trimming and J lost 10 bases, with 12 bases between them. The CDR3 region is CASSIDNRDYTF. As DNA, the CDR3 is TGTGCCAGTAGTATCGACAATCGTGACTACACCTTC.

The genes are TRBV6-6 and TRBJ2-1; perhaps TRBD2 as D (5 bases). The CDR3 consists of 16 residues. Trimming pared 6 bases from V and 1 base from J, leaving 16 bases between. Germline CDR1 MNHNY, CDR2 SVGAGI (reference sequence). The CDR3 here is CASRDHSVGSYNEQFF. In DNA form, the CDR3 reads TGTGCCAGCAGAGACCATAGCGTTGGGTCCTACAATGAGCAGTTCTTC.

The chain employs TRBV27 and TRBJ1-2, with D uncertain. Per germline, CDR1 MNHEY and CDR2 SMNVEV (reference sequence). The ends were cut back, 0 bases at V and 5 bases at J, with 7 bases in the middle. CDR3 size: 13 residues. CDR3 in amino acids: CASSLSLAYGYTF. CDR3 nucleotide sequence: TGTGCCAGCAGTTTATCGCTAGCGTATGGCTACACCTTC.

This clone was observed once. This chain links TRBV28 with TRBJ2-1; no clear D. Trimming left V 4 bases short and J 3 bases short, with 7 bases between. The CDR3 loop spans 13 amino acids. Germline V lookup: CDR1 MDHEN, CDR2 SYDVKM. CDR3 in DNA: TGTGCCAGCAGTTCCGAGCTCTACAATGAGCAGTTCTTC. Its translation is CASSSELYNEQFF.

The chain carries TRBV7-2 and TRBJ2-7; the match to TRBD1 covers 9 bases. This CDR3 comprises 16 residues. J lost 2 bases, V lost 5 bases, and 10 bases had no gene match. Germline assignment: CDR1 SGHTA and CDR2 FQGNSA. CDR3 loop: CASSRPEDRGPYEQYF. The CDR3 nucleotides read TGTGCCAGCAGCCGGCCGGAGGACAGGGGCCCCTACGAGCAGTACTTC.

CDR3 sequence (DNA): TGCAGTGCTAGTACCGGAGGACCCAACGGGTATTTT. It codes for CSASTGGPNGYF. The chain links TRBV20-1 to TRBJ2-3, with D perhaps TRBD2 (5 bases). With 3 bases removed from V and 14 bases from J, the gap between germline ends came to 18 bases. Germline V gene data show CDR1 as DFQATT and CDR2 as SNEGSKA (reference sequence). The CDR3 sequence is 12 residues long.

V usage is TRBV25-1 and J usage is TRBJ1-2; TRBD1 might be the D (6 bases). The CDR3 is made up of 15 amino acids. V shed 2 bases and J shed 5 bases, with 15 bases lying between them. Germline V lookup: CDR1 MGHDK, CDR2 SYGVNS. CDR3 nucleotide sequence: TGTGCCAGCAGTGAAAGATACAGGGAGGGTTATGGCTACACCTTC. This codes for CASSERYREGYGYTF.

This clone was observed a few times. V gene TRBV18 combines with J gene TRBJ2-7; TRBD1 agrees at 9 bases. There are 16 residues in the CDR3. Germline lookup yields CDR1 KGHSH and CDR2 LQKENI. V lost 5 bases, J lost 6 bases, and 14 bases stayed unmatched. The CDR3 region is CASSSFKQGAKGEQYF. The DNA of the CDR3 is TGTGCCAGCTCATCCTTTAAACAGGGGGCTAAGGGCGAGCAGTACTTC.

This clone was observed once. The rearrangement links TRBV4-1 to TRBJ1-2; D uncertain. The germline CDR1 and CDR2 sequences are MGHRA and YSYEKL. The V gene lost 0 bases and the J gene lost 4 bases, with 18 bases spanning the gap. This CDR3 has 17 amino acids. DNA for the CDR3: TGCGCCAGCAGCCAAGATCGCATGGCCCCCGCTGGCTATGGCTACACCTTC. It specifies CASSQDRMAPAGYGYTF.

V gene TRBV27 combines with J gene TRBJ2-2; D not resolved. In germline, CDR1 is MNHEY, CDR2 SMNVEV (reference sequence). V was clipped by 3 bases and J by 8 bases, with 7 bases between them. This CDR3 comprises 12 residues. CDR3 coding DNA: TGTGCCAGCAGTTTCCGGGTGGGGGAGCTGTTTTTT. It yields the protein CASSFRVGELFF.

This clone showed up just once. The genes are TRBV5-8 and TRBJ1-5; D gene ambiguous. The CDR3 contains 16 residues. The ends were cut back, 3 bases at V and 4 bases at J, with 17 bases in the middle. Germline V CDR1 and CDR2: SGHTS, YDEGEE. Here the CDR3 reads CASSSIGLGGNQPQHF. Here the CDR3 DNA reads TGTGCCAGCAGCTCCATTGGACTGGGTGGGAATCAGCCCCAGCATTTT.

The CDR3 sequence is CASSLVLAGSGNTIYF. CDR3 nucleotides: TGCGCCAGCAGCTTGGTGTTGGCAGGTTCTGGAAACACCATATATTTT. The V and J genes are TRBV5-1 and TRBJ1-3; D is unresolved. From germline, CDR1 is SGHRS and CDR2 YFSETQ. The CDR3 spans 16 residues. V lost 0 bases, J lost 1 base, and 11 bases lay in between.

The chain is built from TRBV21-1 and TRBJ1-1; the D call of TRBD1 is as the table states it, not checked on the DNA. TRBV21-1 is a pseudogene locus. The CDR3 sequence is 15 residues long. CDR3 nucleotides: TGTGCCAGCAGCCACAACGGACACTTGAACACTGAAGCTTTCTTT. Amino acids: CASSHNGHLNTEAFF.

The chain combines TRBV28 with TRBJ2-3; 8 nucleotides align to TRBD2. CDR1 and CDR2 from the germline V gene are MDHEN and SYDVKM. The V and J ends lost 7 bases and 3 bases, in that order; junction bases with no gene match: 15. The CDR3 contains 17 residues. CDR3 coding DNA: TGTGCCAGCAAAGGCGGGAGGAGACGAGGGATGACAGATACGCAGTATTTT. It codes for CASKGGRRRGMTDTQYF.

The V gene is TRBV9, the J gene TRBJ2-5; 9 bases match TRBD1. Germline V gives CDR1 SGDLS, CDR2 YYNGEE. The CDR3 consists of 17 residues. V was clipped by 3 bases and J by 0 bases; unmatched bases: 9. The CDR3 region is CASSANLGTGYQETQYF. CDR3 coding DNA: TGTGCCAGCAGCGCAAACCTGGGGACAGGGTACCAAGAGACCCAGTACTTC.

The rearrangement joins TRBV30 to TRBJ1-5; D not certain. The V end was cut by 2 bases, the J end by 4 bases, with 12 bases between. CDR1 GTSNPN and CDR2 SVGIG come from the germline V gene (reference sequence). The CDR3 has 14 residues. The chain's CDR3 is CAWSRFDTNQPQHF. CDR3 in DNA: TGTGCCTGGAGTCGATTCGACACTAATCAGCCCCAGCATTTT.

There are a few counts of this clone. V usage is TRBV5-4 and J usage is TRBJ1-1; D is possibly TRBD1 (5 bases). CDR1 and CDR2 (germline): SGHNT, YYREEE (reference sequence). This CDR3 comprises 13 residues. The ends were cut back, 7 bases at V and 3 bases at J, with 13 bases in the middle. The CDR3 region is CASWRGKDTEAFF. CDR3 nucleotides: TGTGCCAGCTGGCGGGGGAAGGACACTGAAGCTTTCTTT. The complete variable domain, with remaining parts taken from reference TRBV5-4 and TRBJ1-1, reads ETGVTQSPTHLIKTRGQQVTLRCSSQSGHNTVSWYQQALGQGPQFIFQYYREEENGRGNFPPRFSGLQFPNYSSELNVNALELDDSALYLCASWRGKDTEAFFGQGTRLTVV.